The present entry profiles one T cell receptor (beta chain) with its context. What it binds is unknown. The source of the sample is a study of CD8+CD57+ T cells in acquired aplastic anemia. Study in general: Quantities of DNA derived from sorted CD4+ and CD8+ cells averaged approximately 3 ug. Study-wide results and limits: Under 35 was the count of CD8+ CDR3 sequences that patients shared with controls.

Germline CDR1 is LNHDA and CDR2 is SQIVND (reference sequence). Between the trimmed V and J ends, which lost 5 bases and 4 bases, there was a span of 11 bases. The CDR3 covers 13 residues. The template used for profiling TCR beta VDJ and CDR3 was genomic DNA. TCRdb itself ran the reads through MiXCR, one entry per CDR3 protein. Counted here are roughly 420,000 distinct CDR3 sequences, around 68% occurring once; the ten biggest clones make up under 4.5%. The origin of this receptor is a human donor in good health, serving as a control. The genes are TRBV19 and TRBJ1-2, with a weak D call TRBD1 (6 bases). The sequenced sample consisted of sorted CD4+, CD8+, or CD8+CD57+ T cells (not recorded which) from PBMCs. This CDR3 reads CASSPDRLYGYTF. CDR3 in DNA: TGTGCCAGTAGTCCCGACAGGCTCTATGGCTACACCTTC.